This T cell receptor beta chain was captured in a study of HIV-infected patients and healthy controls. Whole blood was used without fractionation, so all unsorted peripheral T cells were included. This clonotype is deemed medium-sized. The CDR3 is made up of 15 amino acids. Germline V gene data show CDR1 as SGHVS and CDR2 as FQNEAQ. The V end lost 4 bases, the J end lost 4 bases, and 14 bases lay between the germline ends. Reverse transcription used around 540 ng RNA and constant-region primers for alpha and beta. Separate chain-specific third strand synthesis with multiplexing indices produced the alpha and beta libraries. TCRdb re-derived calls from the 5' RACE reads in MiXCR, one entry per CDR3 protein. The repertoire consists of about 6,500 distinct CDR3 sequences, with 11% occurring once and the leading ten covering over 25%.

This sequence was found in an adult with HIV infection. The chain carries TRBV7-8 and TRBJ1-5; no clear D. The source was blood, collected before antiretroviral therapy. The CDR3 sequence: CASSSRRLGNQPQHF. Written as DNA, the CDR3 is TGTGCCAGCAGCTCTCGCCGTTTAGGGAATCAGCCCCAGCATTTT.